Reported below is one T cell receptor beta chain. Its antigen is currently unknown. The record originates from a study of beta chain features in type 1 diabetes. Notes on the study in general: Researchers report that Type 1 diabetes patients had moderately but significantly shorter TCRB CDR3s across all four CD4+ subsets. At VDJ recombination sites, type 1 diabetes patients had fewer insertions and more deleted nucleotides.

Staining for CD45RO/CCR7/CD25/CD127/CD95/CD27 allowed sorting of CD4+ naive, central memory, regulatory and stem cell-like memory cells. Sequencing targeted expressed TCRB transcripts, as all isolated RNA had been reverse transcribed. The repertoire was sequenced with immunoSEQ multiplex PCR; TCRdb's copy has only in-frame clones and lacks some. Among under 300,000 clones, roughly 17% were seen once, and the ten largest hold 0.07% to 0.095%. V gave up 3 bases and J gave up 1 base, with 7 bases separating them. The CDR3 contains 14 residues. From germline, CDR1 is SGDLS and CDR2 YYNGEE. The rearrangement joins TRBV9 to TRBJ2-2, with D possibly being TRBD1 (5 bases). Material: naive CD4+ T cells from blood. This sequence was found in a man under 40 with type 1 diabetes. CDR3 nucleotides: TGTGCCAGCAGCGCCAGGGTGAACACCGGGGAGCTGTTTTTT. Translated: CASSARVNTGELFF.